This entry lists 17 T cell receptor beta chains sequenced from one sample in a study of shared clonotypes between healthy human individuals. Naivety among CD8 cells was defined by CD45RO negativity and positive CCR7 selection, thereby excluding terminally differentiated effector memory CD45RA+ cells. TCRdb keeps only in-frame clones here, not all; method: immunoSEQ multiplex PCR. In the table there are around 620,000 clones, around 95% of which are singletons. Sequencing was carried out using naive CD8+ T cells sorted from blood. These TCRs come from a woman aged 25 to 39 in good health.

The V call is TRBV27, the J call TRBJ2-7; 8 bases fit TRBD2. V was clipped by 4 bases and J by 2 bases; unmatched bases: 4. Germline CDR1 reads MNHEY; CDR2 reads SMNVEV (reference sequence). The length of the CDR3 is 14 residues. The CDR3 DNA follows: TGTGCCAGCAGTTATGGGACTAGAGCCTACGAGCAGTACTTC. The encoded protein is CASSYGTRAYEQYF.

This chain joins TRBV7-8 and TRBJ1-5; a possible D gene is TRBD1 (5 bases). The CDR3 length is 15 residues. The germline gives CDR1 SGHVS, CDR2 FQNEAQ. V lost 5 bases and J lost 1, with 12 bases in between. CDR3 in amino acids: CASSPPGMSNQPQHF. As DNA, the CDR3 is TGTGCCAGCAGCCCGCCAGGGATGAGCAATCAGCCCCAGCATTTT.

In its sample, this clone was seen once. The V and J genes are TRBV29-1 and TRBJ2-3; maybe TRBD1 (6 bases). Germline V gene data show CDR1 as SQVTM and CDR2 as ANQGSEA. V shed 2 bases and J shed 3 bases, with 12 bases lying between them. The CDR3 runs to 14 residues. The CDR3 is CSVEKGELTDTQYF. In DNA, the CDR3 is TGCAGCGTTGAAAAGGGGGAGCTGACAGATACGCAGTATTTT.

The chain combines TRBV27 with TRBJ1-5; D unclear. V was pared by 8 bases and J by 5 bases, with 13 bases between. Germline lookup yields CDR1 MNHEY and CDR2 SMNVEV (reference sequence). This CDR3 is built from 13 residues. CDR3 region: CASATVADQPQHF. For the CDR3, the DNA is TGTGCCAGCGCGACGGTAGCCGATCAGCCCCAGCATTTT.

The V call is TRBV19, the J call TRBJ2-1; D gene uncertain. Germline V CDR1 and CDR2: LNHDA, SQIVND (reference sequence). V was clipped by 5 bases and J by 12 bases, with 11 bases between them. The CDR3 loop spans 11 amino acids. The CDR3 sequence: CASSLARLQFF. Written as DNA, the CDR3 is TGTGCCAGTAGTTTGGCTCGTCTGCAGTTCTTC.

The chain carries TRBV7-9 and TRBJ2-1, with a possible D match to TRBD2 (6 bases). Trimming took 9 bases from V and 0 from J, leaving 15 bases between them. CDR1 is SEHNR and CDR2 is FQNEAQ in the germline V gene (reference sequence). The CDR3 contains 15 residues. The CDR3 region has the DNA TGTGCCAGTCAGAGGGGACTCGGCTCCTACAATGAGCAGTTCTTC. This gives the protein CASQRGLGSYNEQFF.

The V and J genes are TRBV5-1 and TRBJ2-7, with 8 bases identical to TRBD1. Germline lookup yields CDR1 SGHRS and CDR2 YFSETQ. V lost 4 bases and J lost 2; bases outside the gene matches: 8. CDR3 size: 15 residues. CDR3 in DNA: TGCGCCAGCAGCACCGGGACAGGATTAACCTACGAGCAGTACTTC. Amino acid sequence: CASSTGTGLTYEQYF. Full variable domain (rest looked up from reference TRBV5-1 and TRBJ2-7): KAGVTQTPRYLIKTRGQQVTLSCSPISGHRSVSWYQQTPGQGLQFLFEYFSETQRNKGNFPGRFSGRQFSNSRSEMNVSTLELGDSALYLCASSTGTGLTYEQYFGPGTRLTVT.

This chain connects TRBV4-1 to TRBJ2-1, with 7 positions matching TRBD1. Germline CDR1 MGHRA, CDR2 YSYEKL. Unmatched junction bases numbered 14, after V lost 0 bases and J lost 9 bases. This CDR3 region has 17 residues. The CDR3 region is CASSQDPETGYSSEQFF. The CDR3 DNA is TGCGCCAGCAGCCAAGATCCCGAGACAGGGTATAGTTCTGAGCAGTTCTTC.

The rearrangement links TRBV7-3 to TRBJ2-1, with TRBD2 matching over 7 bases. This CDR3 region has 14 residues. Germline-derived CDR1 and CDR2 are SGHTA and FQGTGA. V shed 2 bases and J 10 bases; nucleotides not matched to a gene: 8. In nucleotides, the CDR3 is TGTGCCAGCAGCTTAGCGGGAGTTGCGCACGAGCAGTTCTTC. Residues: CASSLAGVAHEQFF.

Comment on this clone: One end of the junction does not line up with germline, which may come from a read error. The CDR3 DNA is TGTGCCAGCAGTGTTGGTGGGAGTCCCTCCTACGAGCAGCACTTC. It is translated as CASSVGGSPSYEQHF. This chain links TRBV14 with TRBJ2-7, with D perhaps matching TRBD2 (5 bases). Germline loops: CDR1 SGHDN, CDR2 FVKESK. The CDR3 has 15 residues.

This clone occurred once. This specimen includes other DNA sequences encoding the same CDR3. This rearrangement joins TRBV11-2 to TRBJ2-1; no firm D call. The ends were cut back, 0 bases at V and 6 bases at J, with 3 bases in the middle. This CDR3 contains 12 residues. Germline values: CDR1 SGHAT, CDR2 FQNNGV. CDR3 sequence: CASSLDSNEQFF. The CDR3 DNA is TGTGCCAGCAGCTTAGACAGCAATGAGCAGTTCTTC.

This chain links TRBV16 with TRBJ1-1; D is ambiguous. V lost 0 bases and J lost 11, with 16 bases in between. This CDR3 has 14 amino acids. Germline CDR1 and CDR2: KGHSY and FQNENV. The CDR3 DNA reads TGTGCCAGCAGCCAATCTTCGGGCGTCCCGGTGGCTTTCTTT. This encodes CASSQSSGVPVAFF.

In DNA form, the CDR3 reads TGTGCCAAAAACCAACCGGGACAGCCAAATCAGCCCCAGCATTTT. Its protein is CAKNQPGQPNQPQHF. The rearrangement links TRBV27 to TRBJ1-5; 7 bases match TRBD1. J gave up 4 bases and V 10 bases, and 13 bases lay outside the gene matches. The CDR3 length is 15 residues. Germline V lookup: CDR1 MNHEY, CDR2 SMNVEV (reference sequence).

A note on this clone: Other DNA sequences in this sample translate to the same CDR3. This sequence joins TRBV2 and TRBJ2-7; possibly TRBD2 for D (5 bases). V was pared by 4 bases and J by 7 bases, with 5 bases between. This CDR3 is built from 10 residues. CDR1 and CDR2 from the germline V gene are SNHLY and FYNNEI. CDR3 region: CASSGLEQYF. CDR3 bases: TGTGCCAGCAGTGGACTAGAGCAGTACTTC.

J is TRBJ2-6 and V is TRBV28; D ambiguous. V was clipped by 5 bases and J by 3 bases, with 14 bases between them. Germline V gene data show CDR1 as MDHEN and CDR2 as SYDVKM. The CDR3 length is 16 residues. The CDR3 spells CASSVLGGYGANVLTF. The CDR3 DNA is TGTGCCAGCAGTGTCCTCGGCGGCTATGGGGCCAACGTCCTGACTTTC.

The V call is TRBV6-5, the J call TRBJ2-1; 7 positions agree with TRBD1. Germline CDR1 is MNHEY and CDR2 is SVGAGI. The CDR3 consists of 15 residues. J gave up 2 bases and V 6 bases, and 7 bases lay outside the gene matches. The CDR3 reads CASRLGQFAYNEQFF. The CDR3 bases are TGTGCCAGCAGACTGGGACAGTTTGCCTACAATGAGCAGTTCTTC.

This clone was counted only a few times. DNA for the CDR3: TGTGCCAGCAGTGAAGGGAACTATGGCTACACCTTC. The encoded protein is CASSEGNYGYTF. This sequence joins TRBV11-2 and TRBJ1-2; unclear D gene. This CDR3 is 12 amino acids long. Between the trimmed V and J ends, which lost 6 bases and 2 bases, there was a span of 7 bases. The V gene's germline CDR1 is SGHAT and CDR2 FQNNGV. Looking up the rest from reference TRBV11-2 and TRBJ1-2 gives the full variable domain: EAGVAQSPRYKIIEKRQSVAFWCNPISGHATLYWYQQILGQGPKLLIQFQNNGVVDDSQLPKDRFSAERLKGVDSTLKIQPAKLEDSAVYLCASSEGNYGYTFGSGTRLTVV.